This TCR beta chain emerged from a study of neurological immune-mediated disorders. The sample holds many counts of this clonotype. TCRdb itself ran the 5' RACE reads through MiXCR, one entry per CDR3 protein. The sample consists of approximately 87,000 distinct CDR3 sequences, about 14% of them appearing once. Germline trimming cut 2 bases from V and 8 bases from J; bases unmatched to any gene: 6. The length of the CDR3 is 14 residues. CDR1 and CDR2 from the germline V gene are MGHDK and SYGVNS. Serving as healthy controls were blood bank volunteers based in Maryland, USA. The sequence was collected from a woman between 45 and 60 years old in good health. The rearrangement joins TRBV25-1 to TRBJ2-1, with 7 bases matching TRBD2. The specimen was PBMCs. DNA of the CDR3: TGTGCCAGCAGTGAAACAAAGCGGGGCCATGAGCAGTTCTTC. This gives the protein CASSETKRGHEQFF. The full variable domain, in which reference TRBV25-1 and TRBJ2-1 provide the parts outside the CDR3, is EADIYQTPRYLVIGTGKKITLECSQTMGHDKMYWYQQDPGMELHLIHYSYGVNSTEKGDLSSESTVSRIRTEHFPLTLESARPSHTSQYLCASSETKRGHEQFFGPGTRLTVL.